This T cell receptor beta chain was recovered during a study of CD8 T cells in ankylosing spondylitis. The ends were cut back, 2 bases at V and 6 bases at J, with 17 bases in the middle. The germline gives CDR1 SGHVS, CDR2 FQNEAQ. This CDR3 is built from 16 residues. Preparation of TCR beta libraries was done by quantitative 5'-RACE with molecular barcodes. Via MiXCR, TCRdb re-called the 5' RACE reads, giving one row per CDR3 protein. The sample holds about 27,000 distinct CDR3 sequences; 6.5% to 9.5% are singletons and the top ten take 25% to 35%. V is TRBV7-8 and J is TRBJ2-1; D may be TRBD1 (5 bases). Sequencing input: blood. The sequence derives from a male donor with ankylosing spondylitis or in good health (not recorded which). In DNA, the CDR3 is TGTGCCAGCAGCTTATTTATGGGGCAGGGCGGCAATGAGCAGTTCTTC. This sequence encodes CASSLFMGQGGNEQFF. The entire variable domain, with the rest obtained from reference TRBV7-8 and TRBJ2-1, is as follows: GAGVSQSPRYKVAKRGQDVALRCDPISGHVSLFWYQQALGQGPEFLTYFQNEAQLDKSGLPSDRFFAERPEGSVSTLKIQRTQQEDSAVYLCASSLFMGQGGNEQFFGPGTRLTVL.